This T cell receptor (beta chain) was obtained from a study of T-cell memory formation after mild COVID-19. Study information: Largely donor-specific sequence clusters came from two donors.

Constant-segment primers were used for 5'RACE, and the resulting TCR alpha and TCR beta cDNA libraries carried sample barcodes and UMIs. TCRdb fed the 5' RACE reads into MiXCR, producing one record per CDR3 protein. Of tens of thousands of distinct CDR3 sequences listed, 25% to 35% are singletons. As to this clonotype: Its antigen is still unknown.

Findings and limits, study-wide: Contracting clones from day 15 to 85 had balanced CD4/CD8; later expanders favoured CD4+. A second wave of clones peaked on day 37, and their SARS-CoV-2 specificity went unconfirmed.

V was clipped by 6 bases and J by 6 bases, with 10 bases between them. Germline CDR1 SEHNR, CDR2 FQNEAQ (reference sequence). CDR3 length: 12 residues. This sequence was found in a man aged 18-30 years who had mild COVID-19 (a few samples of this study predate the infection). Cell type and time point are not known. V is TRBV7-9 and J is TRBJ2-3; no reliable D call. The sequencing sample was made of PBMCs or a T cell subset sorted from them (not recorded which). CDR3 residues: CASRPLDDTQYF. The CDR3 coding sequence is TGTGCCAGCAGACCCCTAGACGATACGCAGTATTTT.